The rows below give T cell receptor beta chains drawn from one sample of a study of CD8 T cells in ankylosing spondylitis. Using its own MiXCR run on the 5' RACE reads, TCRdb lists one record per CDR3 protein. The data show under 400,000 distinct CDR3 sequences, with approximately 10% seen just once and 9.1% held by the top ten. Sample: blood, either unsorted or a sorted T cell fraction (not recorded which). These receptor sequences come from a female donor with ankylosing spondylitis or in good health (not recorded which). Both conserved end residues are part of each CDR3. The order of the fields is J gene, clone size, V gene, D gene, CDR3 protein, CDR3 DNA. A D gene is named only where the DNA matches it firmly. Only some rows state a clone size, as once, few, many or a class for expanded clones.

j_gene: TRBJ1-4
abundance: many
v_gene: TRBV27
d_gene: NA
CDR3aa: CASSLGPGWTNEKLFF
CDR3nt: TGTGCCAGCAGTTTGGGGCCAGGATGGACTAATGAAAAACTGTTTTTT

j_gene: TRBJ2-2
abundance: few
v_gene: TRBV5-1
d_gene: TRBD1
CDR3aa: CASSLALGQGMMFF
CDR3nt: TGCGCCAGCAGCTTGGCCCTTGGACAGGGCATGATGTTTTTT

j_gene: TRBJ1-1
abundance: many
v_gene: TRBV20-1
d_gene: NA
CDR3aa: CSAIRPGMNTEAFF
CDR3nt: TGCAGTGCTATACGGCCGGGGATGAACACTGAAGCTTTCTTT

j_gene: TRBJ1-4
abundance: many
v_gene: TRBV28
d_gene: NA
CDR3aa: CASSLSGGSEKLFF
CDR3nt: TGTGCCAGCAGTTTATCGGGGGGTTCTGAAAAACTGTTTTTT

j_gene: TRBJ2-1
abundance: many
v_gene: TRBV5-1
d_gene: NA
CDR3aa: CASTRMGGSYNEQFF
CDR3nt: TGCGCCAGCACTAGGATGGGTGGCTCCTACAATGAGCAGTTCTTC

j_gene: TRBJ1-5
abundance: many
v_gene: TRBV20-1
d_gene: NA
CDR3aa: CSASSPQGFGQPQHF
CDR3nt: TGCAGTGCTAGCAGCCCCCAGGGATTTGGACAGCCCCAGCATTTT

j_gene: TRBJ2-1
abundance: many
v_gene: TRBV28
d_gene: TRBD1
CDR3aa: CASSLFGTASYHNEQFF
CDR3nt: TGTGCCAGCAGTTTATTCGGGACAGCATCCTACCACAATGAGCAGTTCTTC

j_gene: TRBJ2-5
abundance: NA
v_gene: TRBV25-1
d_gene: TRBD1
CDR3aa: CASSELTGTQETQYF
CDR3nt: TGTGCCAGCAGTGAGTTGACAGGGACGCAAGAGACCCAGTACTTC

j_gene: TRBJ1-4
abundance: few
v_gene: TRBV12-3/TRBV12-4
d_gene: NA
CDR3aa: CASSFGAREKLFF
CDR3nt: TGTGCCAGCAGCTTCGGGGCCAGGGAAAAACTGTTTTTT

j_gene: TRBJ1-5
abundance: few
v_gene: TRBV30
d_gene: TRBD1
CDR3aa: CAWSVLGQGKPQHF
CDR3nt: TGTGCCTGGAGTGTACTGGGACAGGGTAAGCCCCAGCATTTT

j_gene: TRBJ1-1
abundance: NA
v_gene: TRBV27
d_gene: NA
CDR3aa: CASSFDWGANTEAFF
CDR3nt: TGTGCCAGCAGTTTTGATTGGGGGGCGAACACTGAAGCTTTCTTT

j_gene: TRBJ2-1
abundance: many
v_gene: TRBV11-2
d_gene: TRBD1
CDR3aa: CASSLGPQGANEQFF
CDR3nt: TGTGCCAGCAGCTTAGGTCCCCAGGGGGCAAATGAGCAGTTCTTC

j_gene: TRBJ1-2
abundance: many
v_gene: TRBV5-1
d_gene: NA
CDR3aa: CASSRDPNYGYTF
CDR3nt: TGCGCCAGCTCCCGGGATCCTAACTATGGCTACACCTTC

j_gene: TRBJ1-4
abundance: many
v_gene: TRBV7-9
d_gene: TRBD1
CDR3aa: CASSSQGVYYEKLFF
CDR3nt: TGTGCCAGCAGCTCACAGGGGGTTTACTATGAAAAACTGTTTTTT

j_gene: TRBJ1-1
abundance: NA
v_gene: TRBV30
d_gene: TRBD1
CDR3aa: CAWSGAPGGAVASAFF
CDR3nt: TGTGCCTGGAGTGGAGCCCCAGGGGGGGCCGTTGCTTCGGCTTTCTTT

j_gene: TRBJ2-5
abundance: many
v_gene: TRBV5-1
d_gene: NA
CDR3aa: CASSLEAETQYF
CDR3nt: TGCGCCAGCAGCCTGGAAGCGGAGACCCAGTACTTC

j_gene: TRBJ2-4
abundance: many
v_gene: TRBV20-1
d_gene: TRBD2
CDR3aa: CSARDTGGENIQYF
CDR3nt: TGCAGTGCTAGAGATACGGGAGGAGAAAACATTCAGTACTTC

j_gene: TRBJ2-3
abundance: many
v_gene: TRBV15
d_gene: NA
CDR3aa: CATSRAKWADTTDTQYF
CDR3nt: TGTGCCACCAGCAGAGCGAAATGGGCAGACACCACAGATACGCAGTATTTT

j_gene: TRBJ2-2
abundance: many
v_gene: TRBV20-1
d_gene: TRBD2
CDR3aa: CSARGGGVSTGELFF
CDR3nt: TGCAGTGCTAGAGGGGGAGGGGTTAGCACCGGGGAGCTGTTTTTT

j_gene: TRBJ2-2
abundance: NA
v_gene: TRBV12-3/TRBV12-4
d_gene: TRBD2
CDR3aa: CASLLVGGSGVANTGELFF
CDR3nt: TGTGCCAGTCTGCTTGTTGGTGGTAGCGGGGTCGCGAACACCGGGGAGCTGTTTTTT

j_gene: TRBJ2-5
abundance: few
v_gene: TRBV11-1
d_gene: TRBD2
CDR3aa: CASSFPLAGDPHQETQYF
CDR3nt: TGTGCCAGCAGCTTCCCACTAGCGGGAGACCCCCACCAAGAGACCCAGTACTTC

j_gene: TRBJ2-3
abundance: many
v_gene: TRBV20-1
d_gene: TRBD2
CDR3aa: CSASLGGGRAETQYF
CDR3nt: TGCAGTGCTTCCCTGGGGGGCGGGAGGGCCGAGACGCAGTATTTT

j_gene: TRBJ2-7
abundance: many
v_gene: TRBV20-1
d_gene: TRBD1
CDR3aa: CSAKGQGTNEQYF
CDR3nt: TGCAGTGCTAAGGGACAGGGAACCAACGAGCAGTACTTC

j_gene: TRBJ1-2
abundance: few
v_gene: TRBV7-2
d_gene: TRBD1
CDR3aa: CASSPQQGAPGYTF
CDR3nt: TGTGCCAGCAGCCCCCAACAGGGGGCGCCCGGCTACACCTTC

j_gene: TRBJ1-3
abundance: NA
v_gene: TRBV29-1
d_gene: NA
CDR3aa: CSVVTRDPGDSGNTIYF
CDR3nt: TGCAGCGTTGTCACACGGGATCCAGGGGACTCTGGAAACACCATATATTTT

j_gene: TRBJ2-1
abundance: many
v_gene: TRBV20-1
d_gene: TRBD1
CDR3aa: CSARIRQGAGSGNNEQFF
CDR3nt: TGCAGTGCTAGAATACGGCAGGGGGCAGGTAGCGGTAACAATGAGCAGTTCTTC

j_gene: TRBJ2-7
abundance: few
v_gene: TRBV7-6
d_gene: NA
CDR3aa: CASSLGDPYEQYF
CDR3nt: TGTGCCAGCAGCTTAGGGGACCCCTACGAGCAGTACTTC

j_gene: TRBJ2-5
abundance: many
v_gene: TRBV28
d_gene: NA
CDR3aa: CASSYSGGGQETQYF
CDR3nt: TGTGCCAGCAGTTACAGTGGAGGGGGGCAAGAGACCCAGTACTTC

j_gene: TRBJ2-3
abundance: few
v_gene: TRBV19
d_gene: NA
CDR3aa: CASSTNDGPAESLGRDTQYF
CDR3nt: TGTGCCAGTAGTACTAACGATGGGCCGGCCGAGTCTTTGGGTAGAGATACGCAGTATTTT

j_gene: TRBJ2-3
abundance: many
v_gene: TRBV20-1
d_gene: NA
CDR3aa: CSASKPRRLTDTQYF
CDR3nt: TGCAGTGCTAGCAAGCCCCGAAGACTCACAGATACGCAGTATTTT

j_gene: TRBJ2-5
abundance: NA
v_gene: TRBV3-1
d_gene: TRBD2
CDR3aa: CASSQGTSGVQETQYF
CDR3nt: TGTGCCAGCAGCCAGGGGACTAGCGGGGTCCAAGAGACCCAGTACTTC

j_gene: TRBJ2-7
abundance: many
v_gene: TRBV5-1
d_gene: NA
CDR3aa: CASSKTGDGSYEQYF
CDR3nt: TGCGCCAGCAGCAAAACAGGTGATGGGTCCTACGAGCAGTACTTC

j_gene: TRBJ2-7
abundance: NA
v_gene: TRBV24-1
d_gene: TRBD1
CDR3aa: CATGDRDNEQYF
CDR3nt: TGTGCCACCGGGGACAGGGACAACGAGCAGTACTTC

j_gene: TRBJ1-2
abundance: many
v_gene: TRBV6-5
d_gene: TRBD1
CDR3aa: CASSYGTEPFGYTF
CDR3nt: TGTGCCAGCAGTTACGGGACAGAACCCTTCGGCTACACCTTC

j_gene: TRBJ2-1
abundance: many
v_gene: TRBV5-1
d_gene: TRBD2
CDR3aa: CASSLEGTSGAKLFF
CDR3nt: TGCGCCAGCAGCTTGGAGGGTACTAGCGGGGCCAAGCTGTTCTTC

j_gene: TRBJ2-2
abundance: few
v_gene: TRBV5-1
d_gene: NA
CDR3aa: CASSGAGPLTGELFF
CDR3nt: TGCGCCAGCAGCGGGGCGGGACCACTCACCGGGGAGCTGTTTTTT

j_gene: TRBJ1-2
abundance: many
v_gene: TRBV28
d_gene: NA
CDR3aa: CASSLTGRANYGYTF
CDR3nt: TGTGCCAGCAGTTTAACAGGGAGGGCTAACTATGGCTACACCTTC

j_gene: TRBJ2-1
abundance: NA
v_gene: TRBV13
d_gene: TRBD1
CDR3aa: CASRDRGRNEQFF
CDR3nt: TGTGCCAGCAGGGACAGGGGGCGCAATGAGCAGTTCTTC

j_gene: TRBJ2-3
abundance: NA
v_gene: TRBV20-1
d_gene: NA
CDR3aa: CSGGRGPLRSTDTQYF
CDR3nt: TGCAGCGGGGGGCGGGGGCCTCTGAGGTCCACAGATACGCAGTATTTT

j_gene: TRBJ2-7
abundance: many
v_gene: TRBV12-3/TRBV12-4
d_gene: NA
CDR3aa: CASSLMAGSYEQYF
CDR3nt: TGTGCCAGCAGTTTGATGGCCGGCTCCTACGAGCAGTACTTC

j_gene: TRBJ2-7
abundance: few
v_gene: TRBV5-1
d_gene: NA
CDR3aa: CASSFVNGGFDEQYF
CDR3nt: TGCGCCAGCAGCTTTGTAAACGGGGGATTTGACGAGCAGTACTTC

j_gene: TRBJ1-2
abundance: many
v_gene: TRBV15
d_gene: NA
CDR3aa: CATSRGRIGYGYTF
CDR3nt: TGTGCCACCAGCAGAGGGAGGATAGGCTATGGCTACACCTTC

j_gene: TRBJ2-1
abundance: few
v_gene: TRBV20-1
d_gene: NA
CDR3aa: CSARLADEQFF
CDR3nt: TGCAGTGCACGACTTGCTGATGAGCAGTTCTTC

j_gene: TRBJ1-2
abundance: many
v_gene: TRBV28
d_gene: NA
CDR3aa: CASSLASGDYGYTF
CDR3nt: TGTGCCAGCAGTTTAGCTTCCGGAGACTATGGCTACACCTTC

j_gene: TRBJ2-3
abundance: NA
v_gene: TRBV4-2
d_gene: TRBD2
CDR3aa: CASGRGLAGGPFVADTQYF
CDR3nt: TGTGCCAGCGGCCGTGGGCTAGCGGGGGGGCCGTTTGTCGCAGATACGCAGTATTTT

j_gene: TRBJ2-6
abundance: few
v_gene: TRBV5-1
d_gene: TRBD1
CDR3aa: CASSLWDSSGANVLTF
CDR3nt: TGCGCCAGCAGCCTCTGGGACAGCTCTGGGGCCAACGTCCTGACTTTC

j_gene: TRBJ2-7
abundance: many
v_gene: TRBV5-1
d_gene: NA
CDR3aa: CASSLVPGSYEQYF
CDR3nt: TGCGCCAGCAGCTTGGTTCCCGGCTCCTACGAGCAGTACTTC

j_gene: TRBJ1-2
abundance: many
v_gene: TRBV10-3
d_gene: NA
CDR3aa: CAISGQGLRYGYTF
CDR3nt: TGTGCCATCAGTGGTCAGGGGTTACGATATGGCTACACCTTC

j_gene: TRBJ2-7
abundance: many
v_gene: TRBV27
d_gene: TRBD2
CDR3aa: CASSLTGTSGFLSYEQYF
CDR3nt: TGTGCCAGCAGTTTAACCGGGACTAGCGGATTTCTCTCCTACGAGCAGTACTTC

j_gene: TRBJ1-2
abundance: many
v_gene: TRBV5-1
d_gene: TRBD1
CDR3aa: CASSFRDSNGYTF
CDR3nt: TGCGCCAGCAGCTTCCGGGACAGTAATGGCTACACCTTC

j_gene: TRBJ2-5
abundance: few
v_gene: TRBV25-1
d_gene: NA
CDR3aa: CASSGLWTQYF
CDR3nt: TGTGCCAGCAGTGGCCTGTGGACCCAGTACTTC

j_gene: TRBJ1-2
abundance: many
v_gene: TRBV5-1
d_gene: NA
CDR3aa: CASSLDPGPAYGYTF
CDR3nt: TGCGCCAGCAGCTTGGACCCGGGACCGGCGTATGGCTACACCTTC

j_gene: TRBJ2-7
abundance: many
v_gene: TRBV5-4
d_gene: TRBD2
CDR3aa: CASSLQGSSGLAGIYEQYF
CDR3nt: TGTGCCAGCAGCTTACAGGGGTCCTCAGGACTAGCGGGTATATACGAGCAGTACTTC

j_gene: TRBJ2-7
abundance: many
v_gene: TRBV20-1
d_gene: NA
CDR3aa: CSARVGNGDEQYF
CDR3nt: TGCAGTGCTAGAGTGGGGAATGGGGACGAGCAGTACTTC

j_gene: TRBJ1-1
abundance: NA
v_gene: TRBV28
d_gene: NA
CDR3aa: CASSLTRVRDLPEAFF
CDR3nt: TGTGCCAGCAGTTTAACGAGGGTACGGGATCTCCCTGAAGCTTTCTTT